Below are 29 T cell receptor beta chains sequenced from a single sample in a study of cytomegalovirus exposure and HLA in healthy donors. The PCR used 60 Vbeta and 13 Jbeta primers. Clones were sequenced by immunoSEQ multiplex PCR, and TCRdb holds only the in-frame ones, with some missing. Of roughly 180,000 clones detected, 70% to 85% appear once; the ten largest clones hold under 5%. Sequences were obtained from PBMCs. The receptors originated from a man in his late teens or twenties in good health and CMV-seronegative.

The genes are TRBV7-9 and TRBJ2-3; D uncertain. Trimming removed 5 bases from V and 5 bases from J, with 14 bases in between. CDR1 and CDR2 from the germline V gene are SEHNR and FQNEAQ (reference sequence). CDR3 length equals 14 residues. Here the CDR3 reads CASSPLVSVDTQYF. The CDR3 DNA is TGTGCCAGCAGCCCGTTGGTAAGCGTAGATACGCAGTATTTT.

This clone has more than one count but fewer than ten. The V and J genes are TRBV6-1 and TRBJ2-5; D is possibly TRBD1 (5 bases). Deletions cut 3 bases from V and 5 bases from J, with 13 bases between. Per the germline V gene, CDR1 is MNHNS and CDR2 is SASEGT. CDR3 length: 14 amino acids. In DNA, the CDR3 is TGTGCCAGCAGTGAGCACAGGATAATGGAGACCCAGTACTTC. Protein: CASSEHRIMETQYF.

CDR3 DNA sequence: TGTGCCACCAGCGGCAGGGCCGGACTAGGTTCCTACAATGAGCAGTTCTTC. Translation gives CATSGRAGLGSYNEQFF. This chain links TRBV15 with TRBJ2-1; 7 bases align to TRBD2. The J segment lost 1 base and the V segment lost 5 bases, leaving 11 bases of the junction unmatched. From germline, CDR1 is LNHNV and CDR2 YYDKDF (reference sequence). The CDR3 sequence is 17 residues long. Complete variable domain (other parts from reference TRBV15 and TRBJ2-1): DAMVIQNPRYQVTQFGKPVTLSCSQTLNHNVMYWYQQKSSQAPKLLFHYYDKDFNNEADTPDNFQSRRPNTSFCFLDIRSPGLGDTAMYLCATSGRAGLGSYNEQFFGPGTRLTVL.

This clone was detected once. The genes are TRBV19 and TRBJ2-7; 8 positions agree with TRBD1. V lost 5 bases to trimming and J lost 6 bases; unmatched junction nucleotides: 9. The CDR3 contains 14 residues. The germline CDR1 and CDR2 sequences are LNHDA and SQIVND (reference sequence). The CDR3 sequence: CASSLLDRATEQYF. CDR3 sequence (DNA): TGTGCCAGTAGTTTGTTGGACAGGGCCACCGAGCAGTACTTC.

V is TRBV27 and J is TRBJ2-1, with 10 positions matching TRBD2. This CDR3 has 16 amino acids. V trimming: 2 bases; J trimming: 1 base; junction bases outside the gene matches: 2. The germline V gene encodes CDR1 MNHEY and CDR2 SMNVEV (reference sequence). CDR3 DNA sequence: TGTGCCAGCAGTTTAACTAGCGGGGTGTCCTACAATGAGCAGTTCTTC. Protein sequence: CASSLTSGVSYNEQFF.

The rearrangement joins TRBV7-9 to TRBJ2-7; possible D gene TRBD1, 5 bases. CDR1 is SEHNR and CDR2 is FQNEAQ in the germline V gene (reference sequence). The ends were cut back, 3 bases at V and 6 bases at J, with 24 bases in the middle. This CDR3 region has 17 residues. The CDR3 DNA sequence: TGTGCCAGCAGCTTCGTAGGTGGGTTAGGCAGGGCTGGCGAGCAGTACTTC. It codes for CASSFVGGLGRAGEQYF.

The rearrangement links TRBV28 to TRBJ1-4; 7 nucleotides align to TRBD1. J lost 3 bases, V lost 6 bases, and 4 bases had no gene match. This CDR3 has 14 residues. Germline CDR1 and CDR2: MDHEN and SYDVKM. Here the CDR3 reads CASRVGTANEKLFF. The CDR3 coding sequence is TGTGCCAGCAGGGTCGGGACAGCTAATGAAAAACTGTTTTTT. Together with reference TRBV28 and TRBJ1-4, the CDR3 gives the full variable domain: DVKVTQSSRYLVKRTGEKVFLECVQDMDHENMFWYRQDPGLGLRLIYFSYDVKMKEKGDIPEGYSVSREKKERFSLILESASTNQTSMYLCASRVGTANEKLFFGSGTQLSVL.

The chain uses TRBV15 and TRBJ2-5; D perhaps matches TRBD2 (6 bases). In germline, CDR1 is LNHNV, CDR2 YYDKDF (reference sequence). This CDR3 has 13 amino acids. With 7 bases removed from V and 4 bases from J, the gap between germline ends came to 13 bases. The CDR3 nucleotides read TGTGCCACCAAGGTGGGAGGCATAGAGACCCAGTACTTC. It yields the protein CATKVGGIETQYF.

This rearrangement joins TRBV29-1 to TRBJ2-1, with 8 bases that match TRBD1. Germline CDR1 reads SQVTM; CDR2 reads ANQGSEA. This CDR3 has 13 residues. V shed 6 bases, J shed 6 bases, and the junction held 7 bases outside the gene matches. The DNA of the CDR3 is TGCAGCGTCGCAGGGGGCAATTTCAATGAGCAGTTCTTC. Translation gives CSVAGGNFNEQFF.

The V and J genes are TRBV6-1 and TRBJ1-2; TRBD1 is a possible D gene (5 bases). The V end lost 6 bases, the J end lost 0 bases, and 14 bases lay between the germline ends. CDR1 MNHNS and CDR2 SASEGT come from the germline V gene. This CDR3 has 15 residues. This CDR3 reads CASSLIDRANYGYTF. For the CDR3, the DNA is TGTGCCAGCAGCCTCATAGACAGAGCTAACTATGGCTACACCTTC.

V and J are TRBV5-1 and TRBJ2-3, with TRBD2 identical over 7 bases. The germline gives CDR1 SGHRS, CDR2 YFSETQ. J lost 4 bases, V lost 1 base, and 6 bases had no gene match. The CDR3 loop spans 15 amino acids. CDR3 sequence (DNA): TGCGCCAGCAGCTTGATGGCGGGGGATGCAGATACGCAGTATTTT. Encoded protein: CASSLMAGDADTQYF.

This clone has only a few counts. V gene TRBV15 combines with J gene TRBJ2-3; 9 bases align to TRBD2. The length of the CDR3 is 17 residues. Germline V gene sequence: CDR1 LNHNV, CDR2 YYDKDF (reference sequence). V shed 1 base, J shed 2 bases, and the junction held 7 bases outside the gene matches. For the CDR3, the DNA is TGTGCCACCAGCAGAGCGTTGATAGCGGGAGACACAGATACGCAGTATTTT. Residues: CATSRALIAGDTDTQYF.

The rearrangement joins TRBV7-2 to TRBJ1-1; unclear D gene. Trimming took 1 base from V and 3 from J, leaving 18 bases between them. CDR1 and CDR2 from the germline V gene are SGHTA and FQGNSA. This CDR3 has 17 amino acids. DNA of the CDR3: TGTGCCAGCAGCTTAGGCCGCCACCACGGTTATTACACTGAAGCTTTCTTT. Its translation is CASSLGRHHGYYTEAFF. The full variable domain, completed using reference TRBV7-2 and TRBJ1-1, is GAGVSQSPSNKVTEKGKDVELRCDPISGHTALYWYRQSLGQGLEFLIYFQGNSAPDKSGLPSDRFSAERTGGSVSTLTIQRTQQEDSAVYLCASSLGRHHGYYTEAFFGQGTRLTVV.

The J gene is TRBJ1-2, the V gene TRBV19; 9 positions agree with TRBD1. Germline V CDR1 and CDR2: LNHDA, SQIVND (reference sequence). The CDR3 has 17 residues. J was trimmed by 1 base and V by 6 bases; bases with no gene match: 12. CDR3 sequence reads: CASSRWTGVESNYGYTF. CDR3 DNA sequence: TGTGCCAGTAGCCGCTGGACAGGGGTGGAGAGTAACTATGGCTACACCTTC.

The CDR3 DNA follows: TGTGCCAGCAGCGCGCGGTACCAAGAGACCCAGTACTTC. The encoded protein is CASSARYQETQYF. The rearrangement joins TRBV5-4 to TRBJ2-5, with D uncertain. Trimming shortened V by 4 bases and J by 0 bases, and 7 bases separated the two germline ends. Germline loops: CDR1 SGHNT, CDR2 YYREEE (reference sequence). The length of the CDR3 is 13 residues.

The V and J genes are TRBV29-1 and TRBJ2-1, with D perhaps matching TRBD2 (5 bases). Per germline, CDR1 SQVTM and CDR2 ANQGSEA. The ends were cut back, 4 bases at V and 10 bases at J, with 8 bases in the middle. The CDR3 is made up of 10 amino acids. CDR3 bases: TGCAGCGTTGCTAGAGGGGAGCAGTTCTTC. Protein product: CSVARGEQFF.

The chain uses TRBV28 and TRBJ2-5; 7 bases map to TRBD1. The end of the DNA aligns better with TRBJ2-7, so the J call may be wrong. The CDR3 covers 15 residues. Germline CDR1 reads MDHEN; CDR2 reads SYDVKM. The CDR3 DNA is TGTGCCAGCAGTTCTCAAGGGACAGCGATCTACGAGCAGTACTTC. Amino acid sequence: CASSSQGTAIYEQYF.

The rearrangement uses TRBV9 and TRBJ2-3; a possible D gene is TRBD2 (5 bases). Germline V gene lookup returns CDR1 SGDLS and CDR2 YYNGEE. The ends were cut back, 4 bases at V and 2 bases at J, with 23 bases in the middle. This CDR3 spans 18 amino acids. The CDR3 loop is CASSPLDGVLAPTDTQYF. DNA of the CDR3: TGTGCCAGCAGCCCCCTTGATGGGGTGCTAGCCCCCACAGATACGCAGTATTTT.

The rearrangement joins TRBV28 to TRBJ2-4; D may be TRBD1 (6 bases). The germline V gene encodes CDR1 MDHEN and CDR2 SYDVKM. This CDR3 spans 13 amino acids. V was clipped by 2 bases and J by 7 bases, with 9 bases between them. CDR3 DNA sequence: TGTGCCAGCAGTTTAAATAGGGGGAACATTCAGTACTTC. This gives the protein CASSLNRGNIQYF. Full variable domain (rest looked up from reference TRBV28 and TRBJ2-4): DVKVTQSSRYLVKRTGEKVFLECVQDMDHENMFWYRQDPGLGLRLIYFSYDVKMKEKGDIPEGYSVSREKKERFSLILESASTNQTSMYLCASSLNRGNIQYFGAGTRLSVL.

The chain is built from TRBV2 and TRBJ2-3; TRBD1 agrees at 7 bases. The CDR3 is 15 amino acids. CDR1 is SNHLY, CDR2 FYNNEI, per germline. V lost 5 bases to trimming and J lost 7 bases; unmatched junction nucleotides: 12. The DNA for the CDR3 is TGTGCCAGCAGTAAGGATAGACAGGGTGTCAATACGCAGTATTTT. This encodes CASSKDRQGVNTQYF.

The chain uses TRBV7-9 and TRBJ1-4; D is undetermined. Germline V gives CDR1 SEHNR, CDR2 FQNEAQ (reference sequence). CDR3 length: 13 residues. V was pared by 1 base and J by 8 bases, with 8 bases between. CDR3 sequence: CASSLDSREKLFF. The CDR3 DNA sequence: TGTGCCAGCAGCTTAGATTCCCGGGAAAAACTGTTTTTT.

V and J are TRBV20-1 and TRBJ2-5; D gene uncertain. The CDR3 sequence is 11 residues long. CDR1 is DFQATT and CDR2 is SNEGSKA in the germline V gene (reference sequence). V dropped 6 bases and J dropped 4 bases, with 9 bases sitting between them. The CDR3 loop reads CSARWVETQYF. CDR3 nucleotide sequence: TGCAGTGCGCGGTGGGTAGAGACCCAGTACTTC.

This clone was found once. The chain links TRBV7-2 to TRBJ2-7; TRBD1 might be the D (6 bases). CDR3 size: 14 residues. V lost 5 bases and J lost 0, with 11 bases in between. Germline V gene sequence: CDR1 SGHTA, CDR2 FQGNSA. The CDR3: CASSGNRVSYEQYF. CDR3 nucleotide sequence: TGTGCCAGCAGCGGCAACAGGGTCTCCTACGAGCAGTACTTC.

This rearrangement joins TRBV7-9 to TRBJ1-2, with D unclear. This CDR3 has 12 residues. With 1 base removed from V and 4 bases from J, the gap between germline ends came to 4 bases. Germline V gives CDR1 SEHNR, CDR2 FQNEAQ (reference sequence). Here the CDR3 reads CASSLEAYGYTF. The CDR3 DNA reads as TGTGCCAGCAGCTTAGAAGCCTATGGCTACACCTTC.

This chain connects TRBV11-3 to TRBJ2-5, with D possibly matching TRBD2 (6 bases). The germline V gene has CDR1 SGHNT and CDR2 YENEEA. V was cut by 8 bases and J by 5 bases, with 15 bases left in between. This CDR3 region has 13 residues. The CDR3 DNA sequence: TGTGCCAGCGGATGGGGGAGGACGGAGACCCAGTACTTC. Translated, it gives CASGWGRTETQYF.

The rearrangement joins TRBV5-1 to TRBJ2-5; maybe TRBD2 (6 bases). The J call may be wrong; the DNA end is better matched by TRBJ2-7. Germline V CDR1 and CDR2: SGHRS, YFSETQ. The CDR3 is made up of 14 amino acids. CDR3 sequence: CASSLVPGAYEQYF. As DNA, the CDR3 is TGCGCCAGCAGCTTGGTACCGGGAGCCTACGAGCAGTACTTC.

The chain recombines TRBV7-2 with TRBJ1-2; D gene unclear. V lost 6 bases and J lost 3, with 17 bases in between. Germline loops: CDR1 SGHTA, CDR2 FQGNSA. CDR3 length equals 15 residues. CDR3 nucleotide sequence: TGTGCCAGCAGACTAGCTCCAGGAGATTACTATGGCTACACCTTC. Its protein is CASRLAPGDYYGYTF.

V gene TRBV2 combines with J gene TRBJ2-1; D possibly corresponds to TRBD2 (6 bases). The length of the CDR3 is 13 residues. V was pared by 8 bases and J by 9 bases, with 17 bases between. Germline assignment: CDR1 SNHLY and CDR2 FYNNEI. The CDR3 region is CASSVRAGSEQFF. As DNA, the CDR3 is TGTGCCAGCTCGGTCCGGGCCGGGAGTGAGCAGTTCTTC.

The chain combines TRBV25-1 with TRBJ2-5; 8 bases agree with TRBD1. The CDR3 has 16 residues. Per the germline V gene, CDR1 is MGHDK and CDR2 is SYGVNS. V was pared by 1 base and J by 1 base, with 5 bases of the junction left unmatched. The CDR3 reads CASSELYGQGQETQYF. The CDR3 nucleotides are TGTGCCAGCAGTGAATTATATGGACAGGGCCAAGAGACCCAGTACTTC.